The T cell receptor beta chain described here comes from a study of cytomegalovirus exposure and HLA in healthy donors. As for this clone: The target antigen is unknown.

The PCR used 60 Vbeta and 13 Jbeta primers. The data were produced by immunoSEQ multiplex PCR, yet TCRdb's version contains in-frame clones alone and is incomplete. The repertoire holds about 120,000 clones, with roughly 65% as singletons. Germline V gene data show CDR1 as MNHEY and CDR2 as SMNVEV (reference sequence). The CDR3 runs 16 residues. J gave up 5 bases and V 3 bases, and 6 bases lay outside the gene matches. Points from the study as a whole: A later analysis linked some 17,000 TCR beta sequences to HLA alleles at 0.05 false discovery rate.

Sample: PBMCs. This clonotype was obtained from a man aged 35-49 years in good health and CMV-seropositive. The chain couples TRBV27 to TRBJ2-3, with TRBD2 matching over 12 bases. CDR3 sequence: CASSLRTSGIGDTQYF. CDR3 DNA sequence: TGTGCCAGCAGTTTGAGGACTAGCGGGATAGGAGATACGCAGTATTTT.